A selection of T cell receptor beta chains follows, all from one sample in a study of post-analysis software for immune sequencing data. TCRdb independently ran MiXCR on the PCR reads; one entry per CDR3 protein. The table lists some 450,000 distinct CDR3 sequences, around 40% of them singletons. Sequencing was carried out using blood. The receptors were sampled from a girl between 10 and 17 years old with multiple sclerosis. Each CDR3 is given with its conserved first and last residue. A D gene is named only where the DNA matches it firmly. Size is stated for part of the rows, as once, few or many counts, or as a class when the clone is expanded.

clone_size	v_call	j_call	d_call	cdr3_aa	cdr3_nt
.	TRBV5-1	TRBJ2-3	.	CASSLSETEPTDTQYF	TGCGCCAGCAGCTTGAGCGAGACAGAACCCACAGATACGCAGTATTTT
few	TRBV19	TRBJ2-1	TRBD2	CASSLGTSEYNEQFF	TGTGCCAGTAGTCTAGGGACTAGCGAGTACAATGAGCAGTTCTTC
.	TRBV28	TRBJ1-2	.	CASSLGVGRTNYGYTF	TGTGCCAGCAGTTTAGGTGTAGGGAGGACTAACTATGGCTACACCTTC
once	TRBV7-2	TRBJ1-6	TRBD1	CASSFGQAYNSPLHF	TGTGCCAGCAGCTTCGGACAGGCCTATAATTCACCCCTCCACTTT
.	TRBV5-1	TRBJ2-5	TRBD2	CASSTTSGRALETQYF	TGCGCCAGCAGCACGACTAGCGGGAGGGCCTTAGAGACCCAGTACTTC
.	TRBV20-1	TRBJ2-3	TRBD1	CSADRGRVADTQYF	TGCAGTGCTGACAGGGGGAGGGTGGCAGATACGCAGTATTTT
.	TRBV27	TRBJ1-2	.	CASSLSNPRAGLGYTF	TGTGCCAGCAGTCTTTCGAACCCCAGGGCAGGGCTTGGCTACACCTTC
.	TRBV20-1	TRBJ1-1	.	CSARDLGREYTEAFF	TGCAGTGCTAGAGATCTAGGCAGAGAGTACACTGAAGCTTTCTTT
few	TRBV27	TRBJ2-7	.	CTSSLGLNSYEQYF	TGTACCAGCAGTTTAGGGCTCAATTCCTACGAGCAGTACTTC
.	TRBV9	TRBJ2-3	.	CASSVVRARDTQYF	TGTGCCAGCAGCGTAGTTCGGGCTCGGGATACGCAGTATTTT
few	TRBV12-3/TRBV12-4	TRBJ2-5	.	CASSFGGWETQYF	TGTGCCAGCAGTTTTGGCGGGTGGGAGACCCAGTACTTC
.	TRBV28	TRBJ2-4	.	CASSQTSIQYF	TGTGCCAGCAGTCAGACTAGCATTCAGTACTTC
few	TRBV20-1	TRBJ2-5	.	CSARDRGYQETQYF	TGCAGTGCTAGAGATCGGGGATACCAAGAGACCCAGTACTTC
few	TRBV28	TRBJ2-1	.	CASSLTRDEQFF	TGTGCCAGCAGTCTGACTAGGGATGAGCAGTTCTTC